Here is one T cell receptor beta chain with its context. It lacks a known antigen. Base qualities are not provided; no much larger clone lies one nucleotide away. Library generation was performed with the immunoSEQ multiplex PCR assay. The multiplex PCR relied on a mix of 60 forward primers for TCR Vbeta segments and 13 reverse primers for TCR Jbeta segments. Amplification of the CDR3 region of rearranged TCR beta genes was performed with a multiplex PCR assay on genomic DNA. The Illumina HiSeq System was used to sequence the amplified TCR beta libraries as 87-base-pair reads. The authors' analysis ran thus. A later analysis tallied around 82 million unique TCR beta chains across the roughly 610 repertoires, and about 12 million of those chains were shared by two or more donors. A nearest-neighbor algorithm error-corrected the raw reads and collapsed the reads into unique sequences, merging closely related sequences to remove PCR and sequencing errors. Alignment of CDR3 sequences to IMGT reference sequences was used to assign V, D and J gene segments. For a sequence to be retained, at least a six-nucleotide match to both a V gene segment and a J gene segment was required. Rearrangements were called productive when the CDR3 lacked stop codons and stayed in frame with V and J; all others were non-productive. CDR3 was defined according to IMGT convention as the region running from the second conserved V-encoded cysteine to the conserved J-encoded phenylalanine. The earlier analysis of some 600 of the donors excluded sequences that lacked an unambiguous match to a single V gene segment. An earlier analysis of 587 of the donors called V segments functional above 56.7% productive rearrangements and segregating when the between-donor standard deviation exceeded 5%. A statistical classification framework was developed to diagnose cytomegalovirus status using the catalog of TCR beta chain sequences. A later analysis assigned V and J genes by comparing TCR nucleotide sequences with IMGT/GENE-DB human TR gene sequences. Using the TCRdist pipeline, a later analysis assigned CDR3 sequences along with most-parsimonious VDJ recombination scenarios. In a later analysis, each TCR beta chain was defined by its CDR3 amino acid sequence together with its V-gene family, and reads without a unique V-gene family were excluded. As a way to deal with suspected cross-contamination and a sequencing artifact, a later analysis dropped approximately 590 nucleotide sequences that were highly shared and had low generation probability. In a later analysis, a clonal expansion index was calculated for each public chain from normalized within-repertoire ranks of inferred template counts. A later analysis computed generation probabilities with a VDJ recombination model fitted to out-of-frame rearrangements, and checked the results against IGoR. Hypergeometric tests were used in a later analysis to score TCR-TCR, TCR-HLA and TCR-CMV co-occurrence, with a repertoire-size bias correction applied to the TCR pairs. False discovery rates were estimated in a later analysis by permuting HLA or CMV assignments 20 times. In a later analysis, co-occurring TCRs were grouped using DBSCAN, with TCRdist sequence similarity added in when clustering inside HLA-allele-positive subsets. Repertoires with fewer than 30,000 or more than 120,000 public chains were left out of co-occurrence clustering, as were a handful of repertoires with anomalous nucleotide sharing. Held by TCRdb, this immuneACCESS table contains in-frame sequences only and omits some clones. Under half of the omission traces to an unresolved V gene where checked; the cause of the rest is unknown. That table supplies the V and J calls and clone size; D and trimming were determined from the DNA. The sample yields more than 90,000 clones; about 79% were counted once. The ten largest clonotypes hold 3.8% of the sample.

The data were taken from a study of cytomegalovirus exposure and HLA in healthy donors (dated by TCRdb to about 2017). About the study as a whole: In an earlier analysis of fewer than 750 of the donors, less than 350 Gb of sequence data and some 100 million unique TCR beta sequences from approximately 180 million T cells were reported. Around 300 gigabases of sequencing data and tens of millions of unique TCR sequences were included in an early release covering about 600 HLA-typed donors. The genetic ancestry cluster associated with self-reported Caucasian donors included 81% of the 350 to 500 genotyped donors. The study aimed to test whether cataloging public T cell receptors could reveal signatures of past pathogen exposure. The study used immunosequencing to profile the T cell repertoires of 600 to 850 subjects and linked those repertoires to cytomegalovirus serostatus. In addition to the first cohort of approximately 670 subjects, a separate validation cohort of some 120 different subjects was used. To predict cytomegalovirus infection status, the study combined high-throughput TCR immunosequencing, statistical association of individual TCRs with disease status, and machine learning. A later analysis re-examined previously published TCR beta repertoires from more than 550 donors and added high-resolution HLA genotyping to investigate patterns of TCR occurrence. In the later analysis, no new phenotypic data were used to find candidate immune exposures; instead, reliance was placed on TCR beta sequences and their occurrence across donors. An earlier analysis of approximately 640 of the donors applied high-throughput TCR beta sequencing to assess whether each TCR beta V gene segment acted as functional or pseudogenic. Donor age, sex, ethnicity and CMV serostatus were compiled alongside the repertoire data. Genome-wide SNP genotypes for about three fifths of the 666 donors were used in a later genetic analysis, which treated that subset as a discovery cohort. Every repertoire in the discovery cohort had been generated on one and the same sequencing platform. Both class I and class II loci were covered by HLA typing, at four-digit resolution. Typing coverage differed by locus: A, B, C, DRB1 and DQB1 were typed in about 620-640 donors, DQA1 in about 550, DPA1 in around 600, and DPB1 in just under 490. Because of strong linkage in the cohort, roughly five DR-DQ haplotypes were treated as single units for association and clustering. On average, roughly 250,000 unique TCR beta nucleotide sequences were sequenced per donor among roughly 430 genotyped donors of the cohort, with roughly 19% of those sequences being non-productive. What the research found in general, with its limitations: In a later analysis, HLA-associated TCR beta chains were found to be more clonally expanded and to have lower generation probabilities than equally common non-associated chains. In this cohort, only TCR beta chains were sequenced, and detectable features were limited by the absence of alpha or paired-chain data. A further reported finding was that TCR beta sequences accurately predicted the HLA-A and HLA-B alleles for most subjects in the first cohort. In both the original and validation cohorts, the classifier was reported to diagnose cytomegalovirus status with high specificity and sensitivity. A later analysis found that most CMV-associated TCR beta chains appeared HLA-restricted, with HLA associations seemingly driven largely by CMV exposure. In the study, approximately 160 TCR beta chains were listed as associated with cytomegalovirus. According to the authors, the approach could potentially be generalized to other disease states and immunological phenotypes. A cluster of highly shared sequence variants was judged likely to represent a technical artifact of the sequencing pipeline. Correlated functional status among segregating V segments might reflect linkage disequilibrium, but an unknown experimental factor could not be ruled out. About 17 rarely observed V segments, including chromosome 9 orphons, were excluded from the earlier analysis of some 590 of the donors because counts were too low. Some IMGT-functional V segments, including TRBV6-2 and TRBV6-3, could not be distinguished by the 87-base-pair reads and were therefore excluded. In a later analysis, several top co-occurrence clusters were reported to appear linked to parvovirus B19, influenza, CMV and Epstein-Barr virus. In a later genetic analysis, fewer N-insertions in productive TCRs were reported among donors in an Asian-associated ancestry cluster than the roughly 710-donor mean. An association between a missense DCLRE1C variant and V-gene and J-gene trimming of TCR beta chains was found in a later genetic analysis and replicated in an independent cohort. Broadly in line with IMGT annotations, most TCR beta V segments showed up in productive rearrangements about 87% or about 30% of the time in an earlier analysis of approximately 600 of the donors. In a later analysis, TCR association rates were found to vary across HLA loci, with the most associated TCRs seen for DRB1 alleles and the fewest for HLA-C alleles. In vitro tests confirmed that a few of the cytomegalovirus-associated TCR beta chains recognize cytomegalovirus antigens. At a false discovery rate of 0.05, a later analysis linked some 18,000 TCR beta sequences to specific HLA alleles. Across donors, most TCR sequences were observed very rarely, whereas some public TCRs were present in many individuals. Sequencing depth was assumed to be roughly uniform across donors in the presence/absence analyses, though that assumption may not hold. The only immune exposure information available for the cohort was CMV serostatus. Assigning TCR associations to individual alleles was difficult when HLA alleles, especially DR and DQ, strongly co-occurred. Because some donors lacked HLA typing at each locus, the association tests relied only on the typed subset.

In total, around 600 healthy bone marrow donors made up the cohort. At the time of sampling, all cohort members were nominally healthy, though unrecorded immune exposures were likely present. The donor tested CMV seronegative and was one of the 352 seronegative cohort members. Each donor provided a peripheral blood sample, and peripheral blood mononuclear cells were used for TCR beta sequencing. Genomic DNA extraction from the blood cell samples was performed with the Qiagen DNeasy Blood Extraction Kit. The germline ends are 4 bases apart after V is trimmed by 2 bases and J by 5 bases. Counted from cysteine to phenylalanine, this CDR3 has 12 amino acids. Here the CDR3 DNA is all that survives: 36 bases in frame from base 1. The germline V gene supplies CDR1 MDHEN and CDR2 SYDVKM.

The TCR sequence derives from a man aged 50-60 years in good health and CMV-seronegative. The specimen sequenced was PBMCs. This chain is built from TRBV28 and TRBJ2-1; too little of a D gene remains to name it. In nucleotide form, the sequence is TGTGCCAGCAGTTTACTAAACAATGAGCAGTTCTTC. Its protein is CASSLLNNEQFF.